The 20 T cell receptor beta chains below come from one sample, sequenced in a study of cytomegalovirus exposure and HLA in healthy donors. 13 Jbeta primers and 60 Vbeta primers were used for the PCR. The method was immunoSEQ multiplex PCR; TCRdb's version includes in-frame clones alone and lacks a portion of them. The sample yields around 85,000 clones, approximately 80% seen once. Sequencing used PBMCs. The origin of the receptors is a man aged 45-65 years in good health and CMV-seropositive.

CDR3 nucleotides: TGTGCCAGCTCACGTGGGGCCCGTACAGATACGCAGTATTTT. Amino acid sequence: CASSRGARTDTQYF. V is TRBV18 and J is TRBJ2-3; possible D gene TRBD1, 5 bases. CDR3 size: 14 residues. Between the trimmed V and J ends, which lost 4 bases and 3 bases, there was a span of 11 bases. Germline CDR1 KGHSH, CDR2 LQKENI.

The CDR3 sequence is CASSPPRGLAGYNEQFF. In DNA, the CDR3 is TGCGCCAGCAGCCCACCTCGGGGACTAGCGGGATACAATGAGCAGTTCTTC. The rearrangement uses TRBV4-1 and TRBJ2-1; 13 nucleotides match TRBD2. The V segment lost 4 bases and the J segment 4 bases; nucleotides outside the gene matches: 7. Germline V gene sequence: CDR1 MGHRA, CDR2 YSYEKL. The CDR3 sequence is 17 residues long.

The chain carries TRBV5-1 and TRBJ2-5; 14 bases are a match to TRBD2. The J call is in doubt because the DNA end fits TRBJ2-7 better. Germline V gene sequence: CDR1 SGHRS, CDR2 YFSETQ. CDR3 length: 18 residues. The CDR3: CASSEASTSGRDFYEQYF. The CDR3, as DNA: TGCGCCAGCAGCGAGGCGTCGACTAGCGGGAGGGATTTCTACGAGCAGTACTTC.

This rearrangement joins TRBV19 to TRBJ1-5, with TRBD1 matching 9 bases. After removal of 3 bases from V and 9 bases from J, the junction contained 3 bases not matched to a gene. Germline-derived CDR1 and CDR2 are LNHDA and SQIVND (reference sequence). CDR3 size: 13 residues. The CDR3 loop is CASSITGGPPQHF. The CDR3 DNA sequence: TGTGCCAGTAGTATTACAGGGGGCCCGCCCCAGCATTTT. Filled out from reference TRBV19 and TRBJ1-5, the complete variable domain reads DGGITQSPKYLFRKEGQNVTLSCEQNLNHDAMYWYRQDPGQGLRLIYYSQIVNDFQKGDIAEGYSVSREKKESFPLTVTSAQKNPTAFYLCASSITGGPPQHFGDGTRLSIL.

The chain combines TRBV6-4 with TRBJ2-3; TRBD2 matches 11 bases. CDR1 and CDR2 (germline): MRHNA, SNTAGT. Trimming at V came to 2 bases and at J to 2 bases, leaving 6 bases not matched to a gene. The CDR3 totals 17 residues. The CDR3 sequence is CASSDPGTSGPTDTQYF. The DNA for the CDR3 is TGTGCCAGCAGTGACCCCGGGACTAGCGGTCCCACAGATACGCAGTATTTT.

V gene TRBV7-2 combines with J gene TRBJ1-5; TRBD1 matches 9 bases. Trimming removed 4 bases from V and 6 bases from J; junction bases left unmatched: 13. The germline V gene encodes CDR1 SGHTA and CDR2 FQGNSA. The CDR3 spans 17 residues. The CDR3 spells CASSSGQGLVGGQPQHF. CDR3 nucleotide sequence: TGTGCCAGCAGCTCCGGACAGGGGTTAGTTGGTGGTCAGCCCCAGCATTTT.

The CDR3 nucleotides read TGTGCCAGCAGTCTTTCGAGCGGGAGAGTTACCTACGAGCAGTACTTC. Encoded protein: CASSLSSGRVTYEQYF. The genes are TRBV27 and TRBJ2-7; TRBD2 matches at 8 bases. The CDR3 spans 16 residues. Trimming removed 5 bases from V and 2 bases from J; junction bases left unmatched: 11. Germline loops: CDR1 MNHEY, CDR2 SMNVEV (reference sequence).

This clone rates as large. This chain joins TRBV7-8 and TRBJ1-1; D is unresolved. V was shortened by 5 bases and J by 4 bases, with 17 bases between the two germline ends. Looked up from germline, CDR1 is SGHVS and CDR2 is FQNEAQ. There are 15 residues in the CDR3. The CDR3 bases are TGTGCCAGCAGCCCCCTTTACGGGGAGTCCACTGAAGCTTTCTTT. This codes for CASSPLYGESTEAFF.

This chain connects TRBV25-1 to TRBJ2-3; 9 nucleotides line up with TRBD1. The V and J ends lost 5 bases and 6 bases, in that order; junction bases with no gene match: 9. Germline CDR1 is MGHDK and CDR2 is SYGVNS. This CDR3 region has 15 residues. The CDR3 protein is CASSTTGGISDTQYF. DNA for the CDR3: TGTGCCAGCAGTACGACAGGGGGGATTTCCGATACGCAGTATTTT.

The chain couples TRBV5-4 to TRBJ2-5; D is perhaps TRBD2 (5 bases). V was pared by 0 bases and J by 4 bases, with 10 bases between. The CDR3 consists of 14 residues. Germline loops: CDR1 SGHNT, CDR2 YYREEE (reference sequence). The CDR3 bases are TGTGCCAGCAGCTTGGCCGGGGAACCAGAGACCCAGTACTTC. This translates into CASSLAGEPETQYF.

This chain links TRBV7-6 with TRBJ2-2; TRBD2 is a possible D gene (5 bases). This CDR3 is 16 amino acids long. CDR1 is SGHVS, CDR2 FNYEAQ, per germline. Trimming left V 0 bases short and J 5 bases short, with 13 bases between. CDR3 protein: CASSLAAGLGTGELFF. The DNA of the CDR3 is TGTGCCAGCAGCTTAGCTGCGGGCCTGGGGACCGGGGAGCTGTTTTTT.

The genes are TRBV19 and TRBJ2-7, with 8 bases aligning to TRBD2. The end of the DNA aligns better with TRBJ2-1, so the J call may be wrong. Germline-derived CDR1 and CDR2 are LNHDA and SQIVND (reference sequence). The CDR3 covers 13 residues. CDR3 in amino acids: CASSQREFNEQFF. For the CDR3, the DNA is TGTGCCAGTAGCCAGCGGGAGTTCAATGAGCAGTTCTTC.

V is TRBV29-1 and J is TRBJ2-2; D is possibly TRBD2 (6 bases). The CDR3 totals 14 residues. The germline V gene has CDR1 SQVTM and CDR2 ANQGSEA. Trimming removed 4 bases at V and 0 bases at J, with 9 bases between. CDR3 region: CSVVWGANTGELFF. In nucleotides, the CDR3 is TGCAGCGTTGTATGGGGGGCGAACACCGGGGAGCTGTTTTTT.

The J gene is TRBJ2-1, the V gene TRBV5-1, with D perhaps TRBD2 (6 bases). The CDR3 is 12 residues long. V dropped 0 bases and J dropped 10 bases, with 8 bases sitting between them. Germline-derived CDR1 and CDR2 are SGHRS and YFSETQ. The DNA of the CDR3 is TGCGCCAGCAGCTTGGGAGGAGGGGAGCAGTTCTTC. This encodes CASSLGGGEQFF.

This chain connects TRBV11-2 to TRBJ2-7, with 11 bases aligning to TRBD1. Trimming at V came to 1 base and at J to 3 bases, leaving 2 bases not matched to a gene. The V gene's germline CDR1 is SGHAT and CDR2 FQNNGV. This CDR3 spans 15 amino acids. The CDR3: CASSLAGTGGYEQYF. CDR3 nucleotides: TGTGCCAGCAGCTTAGCCGGGACAGGGGGCTACGAGCAGTACTTC.

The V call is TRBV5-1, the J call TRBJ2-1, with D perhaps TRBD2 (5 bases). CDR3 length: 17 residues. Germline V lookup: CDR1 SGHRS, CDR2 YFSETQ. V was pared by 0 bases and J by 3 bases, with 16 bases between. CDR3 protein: CASSLGLAGKSYNEQFF. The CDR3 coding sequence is TGCGCCAGCAGCTTGGGATTGGCCGGGAAAAGCTACAATGAGCAGTTCTTC.

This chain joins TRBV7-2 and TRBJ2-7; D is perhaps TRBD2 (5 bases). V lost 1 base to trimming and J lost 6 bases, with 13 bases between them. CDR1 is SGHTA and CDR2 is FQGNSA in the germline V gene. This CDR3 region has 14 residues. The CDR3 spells CASSLDRWSGEQYF. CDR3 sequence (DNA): TGTGCCAGCAGCTTAGACCGTTGGAGCGGCGAGCAGTACTTC.

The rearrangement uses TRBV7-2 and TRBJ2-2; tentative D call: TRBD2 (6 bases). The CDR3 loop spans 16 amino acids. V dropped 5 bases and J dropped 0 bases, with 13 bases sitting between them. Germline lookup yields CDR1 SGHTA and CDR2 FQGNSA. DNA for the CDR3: TGTGCCAGCAGCCAGAATAGACTAGCGAACACCGGGGAGCTGTTTTTT. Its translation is CASSQNRLANTGELFF.

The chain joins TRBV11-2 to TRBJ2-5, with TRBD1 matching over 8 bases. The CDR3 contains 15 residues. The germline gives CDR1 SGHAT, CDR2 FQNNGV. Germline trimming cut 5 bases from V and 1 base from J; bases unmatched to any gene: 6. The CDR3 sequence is CASSTQGAFQETQYF. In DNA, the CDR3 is TGTGCCAGCAGCACGCAGGGGGCTTTCCAAGAGACCCAGTACTTC.

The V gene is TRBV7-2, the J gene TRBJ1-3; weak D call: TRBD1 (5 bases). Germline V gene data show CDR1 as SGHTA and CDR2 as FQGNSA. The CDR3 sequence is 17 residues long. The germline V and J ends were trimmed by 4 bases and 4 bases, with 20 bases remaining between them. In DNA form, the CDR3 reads TGTGCCAGCAGCTCCCCGACAGAACCTTTTTCAGGAAACACCATATATTTT. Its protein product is CASSSPTEPFSGNTIYF.